This T cell receptor beta chain was documented in a study of OX40 agonist ivuxolimab in advanced cancers. Study observations and caveats: The investigators did not determine what antigen specificity the expanded peripheral T cells had.

Trimming removed 0 bases at V and 6 bases at J, with 9 bases between. The V gene's germline CDR1 is LGHNA and CDR2 YNFKEQ. The CDR3 runs to 14 residues. This clone appeared once. Its antigen remains unidentified. Generated by immunoSEQ multiplex PCR, the TCRdb table keeps only in-frame clones and is missing some. In the table there are about 79,000 clones, about 85% of which are singletons. This sequence originates from an adult with an advanced solid tumor such as melanoma, head and neck, liver or kidney cancer. The chain combines TRBV4-2 with TRBJ2-4, with TRBD2 as a possible D gene (6 bases). The specimen comprised CD4+ or CD8+ T cells sorted from blood, sampled in a trial of the OX40 agonist ivuxolimab. CDR3 residues: CASSQDRRGNIQYF. The CDR3 nucleotides are TGTGCCAGCAGCCAAGATAGGCGGGGAAACATTCAGTACTTC.